Shown below are 25 T cell receptor beta chains from a single sample sequenced in a study of graft-versus-host responses after intestinal transplantation. Assay: immunoSEQ multiplex PCR; the TCRdb copy retains only in-frame clones and omits some. The sample has roughly 110,000 clones; just over 90% are singletons. These TCRs are of unknown antigen specificity. Here the sequenced sample was unstimulated CD4+ T cells sorted from spleen or lymph node cells, taken before transplant. These receptors all come from a human donor who was the organ donor for an intestinal transplant.

On this clone itself: Other DNA sequences from this sample encode an identical CDR3 as well. V usage is TRBV9 and J usage is TRBJ2-5, with 11 bases identical to TRBD2. Germline-derived CDR1 and CDR2 are SGDLS and YYNGEE. This CDR3 contains 17 residues. V dropped 4 bases and J dropped 5; count of bases not matched to a gene: 13. In DNA form, the CDR3 reads TGTGCCAGCAGCCCCGGGATAGCGGGAGGGGTCCAGGAGACCCAGTACTTC. This encodes CASSPGIAGGVQETQYF.

The chain has TRBV4-3 and TRBJ2-7; the match to TRBD1 covers 8 bases. The CDR3 has 16 amino acids. Germline trimming cut 0 bases from V and 4 bases from J; bases unmatched to any gene: 8. CDR1 and CDR2 from the germline V gene are LGHNA and YSLEER. The CDR3 region is CASSQDLGTGLYEQYF. CDR3 nucleotides: TGCGCCAGCAGCCAAGATTTGGGGACAGGACTTTACGAGCAGTACTTC.

The chain recombines TRBV6-5 with TRBJ2-3, with D unclear. CDR3 size: 12 residues. Per germline, CDR1 MNHEY and CDR2 SVGAGI. Trimming took off 6 bases at V and 2 bases at J, with 6 bases between the two ends. The CDR3 DNA follows: TGTGCCAGCAGGGACCCCACAGATACGCAGTATTTT. The encoded protein is CASRDPTDTQYF.

In its sample, this clone was seen once. The gene calls are TRBV7-9 and TRBJ1-2; D may be TRBD1 (5 bases). CDR1 and CDR2 from the germline V gene are SEHNR and FQNEAQ (reference sequence). The CDR3 has 14 amino acids. V was pared by 6 bases and J by 5 bases, with 16 bases between. CDR3 amino acids: CASRPGTPTYGYTF. CDR3 coding DNA: TGTGCCAGCAGACCCGGGACTCCCACTTATGGCTACACCTTC.

This clone appeared once. The V gene is TRBV6-1, the J gene TRBJ1-1; no clear D gene. V was shortened by 5 bases and J by 4 bases, with 11 bases between the two germline ends. Germline CDR1 MNHNS, CDR2 SASEGT. The CDR3 runs 13 residues. In DNA form, the CDR3 reads TGTGCCAGCAGTAAGGAGGGCGGCACTGAAGCTTTCTTT. This gives the protein CASSKEGGTEAFF.

This chain joins TRBV4-1 and TRBJ2-7, with D tentatively TRBD2 (6 bases). Germline CDR1 reads MGHRA; CDR2 reads YSYEKL. Trimming removed 1 base from V and 6 bases from J, with 16 bases in between. This CDR3 spans 15 amino acids. CDR3 nucleotides: TGCGCCAGCAGCCAAGGATATTTGGGACTTCTCGAGCAGTACTTC. It translates to CASSQGYLGLLEQYF.

With respect to this clone: Germline is not matched at one junction end, which may reflect a read error. This chain joins TRBV7-7 and TRBJ2-5; D is perhaps TRBD1 (6 bases). The CDR3 totals 19 residues. The germline V gene encodes CDR1 SSHAT and CDR2 FNYEAQ (reference sequence). This CDR3 is CASSLLRPGHLSDQETQYF. CDR3 DNA: TGTGCTAGCAGCTTATTGCGGCCGGGACACCTCTCCGACCAAGAGACCCAGTACTTC.

To note about this clone: The sample carries other DNA sequences with the same CDR3. This rearrangement joins TRBV27 to TRBJ2-2; 11 positions agree with TRBD1. The CDR3 consists of 16 residues. V gave up 6 bases and J gave up 8 bases; unmatched junction bases: 11. CDR1 is MNHEY, CDR2 SMNVEV, per germline (reference sequence). CDR3 loop: CASRRDRGAYGGELFF. CDR3 bases: TGTGCCAGCAGGAGGGACAGGGGGGCTTATGGGGGGGAGCTGTTTTTT.

The chain links TRBV7-9 to TRBJ2-1, with 8 bases aligning to TRBD1. This CDR3 spans 15 amino acids. The germline gives CDR1 SEHNR, CDR2 FQNEAQ (reference sequence). The V and J ends lost 5 bases and 10 bases, in that order; junction bases with no gene match: 13. This CDR3 reads CASSEGTGGAPEQFF. CDR3 nucleotides: TGTGCCAGCAGCGAGGGGACAGGAGGGGCCCCAGAGCAGTTCTTC.

This chain uses TRBV10-1 with TRBJ2-1; D not certain. Germline loops: CDR1 WNHNN, CDR2 SYGVQD (reference sequence). V was clipped by 3 bases and J by 6 bases, with 12 bases between them. CDR3 size: 14 residues. In DNA, the CDR3 is TGCGCCAGCAGTGAACGGAGACGTCCCAATGAGCAGTTCTTC. It specifies CASSERRRPNEQFF.

The chain carries TRBV29-1 and TRBJ2-1; 11 bases are a match to TRBD2. V lost 3 bases and J lost 7; bases outside the gene matches: 5. CDR1 and CDR2 from the germline V gene are SQVTM and ANQGSEA. The CDR3 has 14 amino acids. CDR3 sequence: CSVDTSGSLNEQFF. CDR3 bases: TGCAGCGTTGACACTAGCGGGAGTTTAAATGAGCAGTTCTTC.

This chain uses TRBV15 with TRBJ2-1; possible D gene TRBD2, 5 bases. The CDR3 loop spans 17 amino acids. Between the trimmed V and J ends, which lost 0 bases and 2 bases, there was a span of 14 bases. In germline, CDR1 is LNHNV, CDR2 YYDKDF (reference sequence). The CDR3 loop reads CATSRDYKRRPYNEQFF. The CDR3 DNA sequence: TGTGCCACCAGCAGAGATTATAAGCGGAGACCCTACAATGAGCAGTTCTTC.

The V call is TRBV7-2, the J call TRBJ2-5; D uncertain. TRBJ2-7 matches the DNA end more closely, so the J call is doubtful. Germline V lookup: CDR1 SGHTA, CDR2 FQGNSA. The CDR3 contains 11 residues. Here the CDR3 DNA reads TGTGCCAGCAGCTTGCTCTACGAGCAGTACTTC. Translating it yields CASSLLYEQYF.

The chain employs TRBV19 and TRBJ2-3; D is unresolved. CDR1 and CDR2 from the germline V gene are LNHDA and SQIVND (reference sequence). V lost 7 bases and J 6 bases, leaving 14 bases between the germline ends. The CDR3 covers 13 residues. The DNA of the CDR3 is TGTGCCAGTACCCCGACTCAAGGGGATACGCAGTATTTT. Translating it yields CASTPTQGDTQYF.

The rearrangement joins TRBV7-9 to TRBJ2-3, with TRBD2 matching over 9 bases. This CDR3 has 14 amino acids. Germline values: CDR1 SEHNR, CDR2 FQNEAQ (reference sequence). V gave up 8 bases and J gave up 0 bases; unmatched junction bases: 3. CDR3 loop: CASGTSGSTDTQYF. Written as DNA, the CDR3 is TGTGCCAGCGGAACTAGCGGGAGCACAGATACGCAGTATTTT.

This chain uses TRBV20-1 with TRBJ2-7, with D unresolved. The V gene's germline CDR1 is DFQATT and CDR2 SNEGSKA (reference sequence). The V and J ends lost 0 bases and 6 bases respectively, with 6 bases between them. CDR3 length equals 11 residues. The CDR3 here is CSARDWSEQYF. DNA for the CDR3: TGCAGTGCTAGAGATTGGAGCGAGCAGTACTTC.

The chain recombines TRBV11-3 with TRBJ1-2, with 7 bases that match TRBD1. Per germline, CDR1 SGHNT and CDR2 YENEEA. This CDR3 has 18 residues. Germline trimming cut 2 bases from V and 2 bases from J; bases unmatched to any gene: 14. CDR3 coding DNA: TGTGCCAGCAGCTTATTTCCGGCTTTTCAGGGGGTGAACTATGGCTACACCTTC. The encoded protein is CASSLFPAFQGVNYGYTF. Together with reference TRBV11-3 and TRBJ1-2, the CDR3 gives the full variable domain: EAGVVQSPRYKIIEKKQPVAFWCNPISGHNTLYWYLQNLGQGPELLIRYENEEAVDDSQLPKDRFSAERLKGVDSTLKIQPAELGDSAVYLCASSLFPAFQGVNYGYTFGSGTRLTVV.

Concerning this clone itself: One end of the junction is discordant with germline, which a read error may explain. This chain connects TRBV27 to TRBJ2-7, with 9 bases lining up with TRBD2. Germline V gives CDR1 MNHEY, CDR2 SMNVEV (reference sequence). This CDR3 is 17 amino acids long. The CDR3 DNA reads TGTGCCAGCAGTTTAGCCCCGACTAGCGGAGATGACTACGGGCAGTACTTC. Protein sequence: CASSLAPTSGDDYGQYF.

This clone was counted a single time. The chain uses TRBV7-9 and TRBJ2-7, with 10 positions matching TRBD2. J lost 7 bases, V lost 1 base, and 7 bases had no gene match. The length of the CDR3 is 15 residues. Germline V lookup: CDR1 SEHNR, CDR2 FQNEAQ (reference sequence). CDR3 in DNA: TGTGCCAGCAGCTTAGAAGCGGGAGGGATGGGGGAGCAGTACTTC. This translates into CASSLEAGGMGEQYF.

This clone was observed a single time. The chain carries TRBV6-1 and TRBJ1-5; D is perhaps TRBD1 (6 bases). The CDR3 is 15 residues long. Deletions cut 8 bases from V and 0 bases from J, with 14 bases between. Looked up from germline, CDR1 is MNHNS and CDR2 is SASEGT. The CDR3 loop is CASRSQGYSNQPQHF. As DNA, the CDR3 is TGTGCCAGCCGTTCACAGGGATATAGCAATCAGCCCCAGCATTTT.

The rearrangement joins TRBV19 to TRBJ2-1; a possible D gene is TRBD2 (6 bases). The CDR3 sequence is 17 residues long. Trimming shortened V by 3 bases and J by 2 bases, and 17 bases separated the two germline ends. Germline assignment: CDR1 LNHDA and CDR2 SQIVND (reference sequence). The CDR3 region is CASSIRSGAATYNEQFF. In nucleotides, the CDR3 is TGTGCCAGTAGTATCAGGTCGGGAGCAGCAACCTACAATGAGCAGTTCTTC.

The chain recombines TRBV11-2 with TRBJ2-1; TRBD1 matches 8 bases. This CDR3 spans 15 amino acids. Germline V gene sequence: CDR1 SGHAT, CDR2 FQNNGV. The V gene end was trimmed by 5 bases and the J gene end by 9 bases; junction bases not matched to a gene: 12. CDR3 protein: CASSTRTGSSGEQFF. The CDR3, as DNA: TGTGCCAGCAGCACCAGGACAGGGTCCAGCGGTGAGCAGTTCTTC.

This sequence joins TRBV5-1 and TRBJ2-1, with TRBD1 identical over 10 bases. The CDR3 has 15 amino acids. V was clipped by 4 bases and J by 0 bases; unmatched bases: 1. Germline V lookup: CDR1 SGHRS, CDR2 YFSETQ. The DNA of the CDR3 is TGCGCCAGCAGCAGGGACAGGGGCTCCTACAATGAGCAGTTCTTC. Translated, it gives CASSRDRGSYNEQFF.

The chain has TRBV6-1 and TRBJ1-1; no reliable D call. Germline V gene sequence: CDR1 MNHNS, CDR2 SASEGT. The CDR3 is 12 residues long. V lost 5 bases and J lost 7, with 11 bases in between. CDR3: CASSQGHNEAFF. In DNA, the CDR3 is TGTGCCAGCAGTCAAGGGCATAATGAAGCTTTCTTT.

The chain uses TRBV4-1 and TRBJ2-1, with TRBD2 identical over 9 bases. The CDR3 consists of 13 residues. V was pared by 5 bases and J by 10 bases, with 6 bases of the junction left unmatched. CDR1 and CDR2 from the germline V gene are MGHRA and YSYEKL. CDR3 nucleotides: TGCGCCAGCAGCATTTGGACTAGCGAGGAGCAGTTCTTC. Translated: CASSIWTSEEQFF.